This T cell receptor (beta chain) was identified during a study of CD4 T cells in relation to SARS-CoV-2 and coronaviruses. Unexposed donor CD4+ T cells date from about 2011-2018, before the COVID-19 pandemic. Germline V CDR1 and CDR2: SGHAT, FQNNGV. Trimming took 5 bases from V and 8 from J, leaving 22 bases between them. The CDR3 is 16 residues long. Naive and memory CD4+ T cell DNA was deep-sequenced without culture. Produced via immunoSEQ multiplex PCR; TCRdb's table is partial and in-frame only. There are about 59,000 clones in the sample; 80% to 90% occur only once, and about 1.4% lies in the top ten.

This rearrangement joins TRBV11-2 to TRBJ2-1; either TRBD1 or TRBD2 may supply D (5 bases each). The sequence derives from a human donor in good health. Input material: memory CD4+ T cells from PBMCs. This chain's CDR3 is CASSLFPPRGADEQFF. The DNA for the CDR3 is TGTGCCAGCAGCCTCTTTCCCCCTCGAGGGGCCGATGAGCAGTTCTTC.